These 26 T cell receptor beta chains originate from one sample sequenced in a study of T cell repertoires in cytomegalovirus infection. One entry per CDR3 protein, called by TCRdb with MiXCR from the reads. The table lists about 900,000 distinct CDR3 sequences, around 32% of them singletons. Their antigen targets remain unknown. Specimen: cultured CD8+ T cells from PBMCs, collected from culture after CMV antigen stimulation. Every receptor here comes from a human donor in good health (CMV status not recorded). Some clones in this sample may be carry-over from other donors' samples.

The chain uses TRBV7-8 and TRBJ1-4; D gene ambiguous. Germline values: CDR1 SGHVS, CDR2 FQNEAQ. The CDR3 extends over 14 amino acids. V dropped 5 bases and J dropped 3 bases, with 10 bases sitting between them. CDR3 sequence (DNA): TGTGCCAGCAGCCCAATCAAGGCTAATGAAAAACTGTTTTTT. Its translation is CASSPIKANEKLFF.

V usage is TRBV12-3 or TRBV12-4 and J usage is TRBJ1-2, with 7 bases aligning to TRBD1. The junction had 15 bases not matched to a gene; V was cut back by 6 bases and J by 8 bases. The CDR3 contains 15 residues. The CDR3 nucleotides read TGTGCCAGCAGAACCGGGACAGAGGTACGCCAGGGCTACACCTTC. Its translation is CASRTGTEVRQGYTF.

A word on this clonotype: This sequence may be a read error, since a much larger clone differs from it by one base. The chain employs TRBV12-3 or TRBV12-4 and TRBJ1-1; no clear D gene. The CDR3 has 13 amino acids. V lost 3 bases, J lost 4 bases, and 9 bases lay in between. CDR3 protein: CASSFGVITEAFF. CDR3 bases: TGTGCCAGCAGTTTCGGGGTGATCACTGAAGCTTTCTTT.

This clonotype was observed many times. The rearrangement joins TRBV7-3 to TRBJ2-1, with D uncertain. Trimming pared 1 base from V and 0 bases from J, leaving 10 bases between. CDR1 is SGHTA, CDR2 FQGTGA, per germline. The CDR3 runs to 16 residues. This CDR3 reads CASSLSGPSSYNEQFF. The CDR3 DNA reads TGTGCCAGCAGCTTAAGTGGCCCTAGCTCCTACAATGAGCAGTTCTTC.

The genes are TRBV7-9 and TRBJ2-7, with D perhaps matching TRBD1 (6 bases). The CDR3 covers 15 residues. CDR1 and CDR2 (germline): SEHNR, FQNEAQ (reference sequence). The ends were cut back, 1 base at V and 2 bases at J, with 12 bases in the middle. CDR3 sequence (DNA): TGTGCCAGCAGCTTAGAAGACAGGTGGCCCTACGAGCAGTACGTC. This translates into CASSLEDRWPYEQYV.

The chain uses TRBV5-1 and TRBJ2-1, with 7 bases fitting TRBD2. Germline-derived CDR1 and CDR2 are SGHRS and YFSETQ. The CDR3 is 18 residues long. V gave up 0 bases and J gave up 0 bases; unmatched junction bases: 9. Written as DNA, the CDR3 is TGCGCCAGCAGCTTGGACGGTCCTAGCGGAAGCTCCTACAATGAGCAGTTCTTC. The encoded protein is CASSLDGPSGSSYNEQFF. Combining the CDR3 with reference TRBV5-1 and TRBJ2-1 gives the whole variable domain KAGVTQTPRYLIKTRGQQVTLSCSPISGHRSVSWYQQTPGQGLQFLFEYFSETQRNKGNFPGRFSGRQFSNSRSEMNVSTLELGDSALYLCASSLDGPSGSSYNEQFFGPGTRLTVL.

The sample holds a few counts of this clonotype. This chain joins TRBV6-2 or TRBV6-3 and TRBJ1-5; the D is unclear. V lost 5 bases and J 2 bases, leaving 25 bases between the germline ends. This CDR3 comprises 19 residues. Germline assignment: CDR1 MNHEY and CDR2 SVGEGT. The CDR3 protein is CASSQETSDLVLGNQPQHF. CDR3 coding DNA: TGTGCCAGCAGTCAAGAGACTTCAGATTTGGTTTTGGGCAATCAGCCCCAGCATTTT.

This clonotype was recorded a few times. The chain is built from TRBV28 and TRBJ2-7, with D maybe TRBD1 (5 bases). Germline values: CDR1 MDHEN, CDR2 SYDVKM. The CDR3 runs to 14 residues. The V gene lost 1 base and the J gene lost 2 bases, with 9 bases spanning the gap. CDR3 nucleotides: TGTGCCAGCAGTTTATCCGACAGCCCCTACGAGCAGTACGTC. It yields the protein CASSLSDSPYEQYV.

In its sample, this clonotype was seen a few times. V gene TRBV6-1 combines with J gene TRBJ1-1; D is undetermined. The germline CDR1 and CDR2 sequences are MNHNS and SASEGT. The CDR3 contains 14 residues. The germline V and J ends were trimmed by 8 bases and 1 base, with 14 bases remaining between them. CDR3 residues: CASVLTEGNTEAFF. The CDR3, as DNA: TGTGCCAGCGTCCTGACCGAGGGGAACACTGAAGCTTTCTTT.

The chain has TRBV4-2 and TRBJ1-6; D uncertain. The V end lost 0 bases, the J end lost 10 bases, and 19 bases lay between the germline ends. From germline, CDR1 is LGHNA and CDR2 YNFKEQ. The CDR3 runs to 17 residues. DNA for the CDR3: TGTGCCAGCAGCCAAGATCAAAGGGATCGGTATTACTCACCCCTCCACTTT. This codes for CASSQDQRDRYYSPLHF.

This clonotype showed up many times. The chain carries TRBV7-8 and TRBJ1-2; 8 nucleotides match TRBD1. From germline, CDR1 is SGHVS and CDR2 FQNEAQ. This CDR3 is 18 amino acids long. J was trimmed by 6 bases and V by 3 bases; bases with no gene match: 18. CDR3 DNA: TGTGCCAGCAGCTTGGAAGTGGGCTATGGAGCCAGGGGGCATGGCTACACCTTC. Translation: CASSLEVGYGARGHGYTF.

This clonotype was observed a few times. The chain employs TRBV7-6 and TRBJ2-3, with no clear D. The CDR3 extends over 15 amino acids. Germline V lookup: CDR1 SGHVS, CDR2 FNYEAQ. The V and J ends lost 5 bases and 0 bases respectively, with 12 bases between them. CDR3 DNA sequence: TGTGCCAGCAGCGGCGTCCCCCTAAGCACAGATACGCAGTATTTT. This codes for CASSGVPLSTDTQYF.

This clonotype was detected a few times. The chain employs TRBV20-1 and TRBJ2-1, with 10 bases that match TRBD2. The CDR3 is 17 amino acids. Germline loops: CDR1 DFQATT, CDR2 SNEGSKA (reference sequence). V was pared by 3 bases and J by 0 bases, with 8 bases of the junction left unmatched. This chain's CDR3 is CSARASGGKSSYNEQFF. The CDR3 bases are TGCAGTGCTAGGGCTAGCGGGGGTAAGAGCTCCTACAATGAGCAGTTCTTC.

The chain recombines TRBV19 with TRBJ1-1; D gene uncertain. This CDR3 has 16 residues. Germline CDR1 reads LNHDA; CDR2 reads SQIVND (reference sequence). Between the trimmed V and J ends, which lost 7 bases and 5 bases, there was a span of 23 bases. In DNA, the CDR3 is TGTGCCAGTACCTGGACGGGGTTCATCGTGGGGACTGAAGCTTTCTTT. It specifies CASTWTGFIVGTEAFF.

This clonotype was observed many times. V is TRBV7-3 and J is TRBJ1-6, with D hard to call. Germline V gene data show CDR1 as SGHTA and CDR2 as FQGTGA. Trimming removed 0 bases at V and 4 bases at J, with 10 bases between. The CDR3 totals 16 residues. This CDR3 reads CASSLTGLSYNSPLHF. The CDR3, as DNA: TGTGCCAGCAGCTTAACCGGTCTGTCATATAATTCACCCCTCCACTTT.

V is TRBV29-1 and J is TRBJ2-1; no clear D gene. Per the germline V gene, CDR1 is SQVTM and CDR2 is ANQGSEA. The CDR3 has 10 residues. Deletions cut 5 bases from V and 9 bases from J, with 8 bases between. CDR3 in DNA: TGCAGCGTTCTCGATGGTGAGCAGTTCTTC. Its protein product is CSVLDGEQFF.

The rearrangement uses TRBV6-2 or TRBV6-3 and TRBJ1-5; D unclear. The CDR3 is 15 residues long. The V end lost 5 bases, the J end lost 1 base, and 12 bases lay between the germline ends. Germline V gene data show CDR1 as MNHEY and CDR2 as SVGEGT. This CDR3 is CASSTPSLSNQPQHF. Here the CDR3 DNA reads TGTGCCAGCAGTACCCCGTCGTTGAGCAATCAGCCCCAGCATTTT.

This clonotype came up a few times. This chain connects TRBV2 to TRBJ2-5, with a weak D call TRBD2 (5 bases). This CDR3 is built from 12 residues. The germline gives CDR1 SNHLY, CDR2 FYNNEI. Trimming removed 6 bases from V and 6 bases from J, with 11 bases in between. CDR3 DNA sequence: TGTGCCAGCAGAGCGGCCGACAAGACCCAGTACTTC. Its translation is CASRAADKTQYF.

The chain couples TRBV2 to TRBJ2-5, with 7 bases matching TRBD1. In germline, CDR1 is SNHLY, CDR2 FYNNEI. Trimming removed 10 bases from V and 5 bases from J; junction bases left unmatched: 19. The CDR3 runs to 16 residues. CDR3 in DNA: TGTGCCACCTTCCTCCGGGACAGACCTTCGGGGGAGACCCAGTACTTC. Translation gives CATFLRDRPSGETQYF.

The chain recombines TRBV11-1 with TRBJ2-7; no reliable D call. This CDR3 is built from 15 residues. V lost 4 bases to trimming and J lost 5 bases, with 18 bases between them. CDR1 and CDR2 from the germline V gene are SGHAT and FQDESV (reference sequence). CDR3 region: CASSSDSSWAHEQYF. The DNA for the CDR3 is TGTGCCAGCAGCTCCGACTCGAGCTGGGCCCACGAGCAGTACTTC.

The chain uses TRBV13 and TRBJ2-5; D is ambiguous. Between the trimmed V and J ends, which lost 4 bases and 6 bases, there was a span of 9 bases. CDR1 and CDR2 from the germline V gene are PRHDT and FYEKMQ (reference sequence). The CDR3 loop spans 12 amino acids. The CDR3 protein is CASSSGLKTQYF. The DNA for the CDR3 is TGTGCCAGCAGCTCCGGATTGAAGACCCAGTACTTC.

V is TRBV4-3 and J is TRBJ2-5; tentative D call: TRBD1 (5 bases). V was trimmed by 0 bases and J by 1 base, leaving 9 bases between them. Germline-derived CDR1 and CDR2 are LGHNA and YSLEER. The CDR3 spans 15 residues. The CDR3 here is CASSQERTSQETQYF. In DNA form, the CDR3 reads TGCGCCAGCAGCCAAGAAAGGACATCCCAAGAGACCCAGTACTTC.

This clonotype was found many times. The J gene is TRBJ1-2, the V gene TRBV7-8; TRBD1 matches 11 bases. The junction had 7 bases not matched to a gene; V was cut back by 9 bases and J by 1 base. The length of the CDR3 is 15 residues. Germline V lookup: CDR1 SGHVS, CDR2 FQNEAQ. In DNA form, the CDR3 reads TGTGCCAGTTGGGGACAGGGGGAATATAACTATGGCTACACCTTC. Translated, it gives CASWGQGEYNYGYTF.

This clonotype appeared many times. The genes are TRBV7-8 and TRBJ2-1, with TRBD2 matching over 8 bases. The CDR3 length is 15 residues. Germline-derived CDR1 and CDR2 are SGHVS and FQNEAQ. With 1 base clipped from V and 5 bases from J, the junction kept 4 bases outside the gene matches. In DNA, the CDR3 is TGTGCCAGCAGCTTAGGCGGGGGGACCCACAATGAGCAGTTCTTC. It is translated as CASSLGGGTHNEQFF. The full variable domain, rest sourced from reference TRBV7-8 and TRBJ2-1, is GAGVSQSPRYKVAKRGQDVALRCDPISGHVSLFWYQQALGQGPEFLTYFQNEAQLDKSGLPSDRFFAERPEGSVSTLKIQRTQQEDSAVYLCASSLGGGTHNEQFFGPGTRLTVL.

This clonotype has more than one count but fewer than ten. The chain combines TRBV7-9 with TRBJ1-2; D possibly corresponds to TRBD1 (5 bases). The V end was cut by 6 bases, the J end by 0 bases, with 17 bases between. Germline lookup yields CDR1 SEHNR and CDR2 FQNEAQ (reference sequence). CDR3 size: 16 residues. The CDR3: CASRPGIGTTNYGYTF. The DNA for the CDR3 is TGTGCCAGCAGACCCGGGATCGGGACGACTAACTATGGCTACACCTTC.

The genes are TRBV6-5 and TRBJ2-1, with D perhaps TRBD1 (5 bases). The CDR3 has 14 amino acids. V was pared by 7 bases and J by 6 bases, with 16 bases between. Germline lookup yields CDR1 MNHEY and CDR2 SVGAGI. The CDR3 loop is CASKWAGAFNEQFF. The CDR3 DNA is TGTGCCAGCAAGTGGGCTGGGGCATTCAATGAGCAGTTCTTC.